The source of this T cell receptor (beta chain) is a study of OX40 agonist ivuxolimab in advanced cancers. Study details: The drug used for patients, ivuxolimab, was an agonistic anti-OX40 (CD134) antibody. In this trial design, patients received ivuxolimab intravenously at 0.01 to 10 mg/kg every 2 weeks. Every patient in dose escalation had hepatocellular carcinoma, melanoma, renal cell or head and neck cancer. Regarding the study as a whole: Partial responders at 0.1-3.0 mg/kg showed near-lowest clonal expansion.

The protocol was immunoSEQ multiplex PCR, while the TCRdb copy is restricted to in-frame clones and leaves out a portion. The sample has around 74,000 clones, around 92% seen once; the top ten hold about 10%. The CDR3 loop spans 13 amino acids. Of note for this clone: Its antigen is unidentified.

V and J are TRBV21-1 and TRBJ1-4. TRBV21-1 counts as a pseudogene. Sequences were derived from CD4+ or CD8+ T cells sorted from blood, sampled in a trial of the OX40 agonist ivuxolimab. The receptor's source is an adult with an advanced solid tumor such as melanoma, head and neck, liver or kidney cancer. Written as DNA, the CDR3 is TGTGCCAGCAGCACCCGGGGTAATGAAAAACTGTTTTTT. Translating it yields CASSTRGNEKLFF.